The subject of this entry is one T cell receptor (beta chain). Its cognate antigen is unknown. This entry comes from a study of T cell responses to AZD1222 COVID-19 vaccine. Study-level findings and limits: Unmutated variant regions are reportedly targeted by nearly half of spike-specific TCRs.

The data were produced by immunoSEQ multiplex PCR, yet TCRdb's version contains in-frame clones alone and is incomplete. The data show about 110,000 clones, with less than 95% seen just once and around 7.8% held by the top ten. Germline CDR1 and CDR2: MGHRA and YSYEKL. Trimming stripped 3 bases from V and 11 bases from J, with 13 bases between. The CDR3 has 12 amino acids. The J gene is TRBJ1-1, the V gene TRBV4-1; unclear D gene. This clonotype was obtained from an adult in good health. The input for sequencing was peripheral blood, taken on day 0 of AZD1222 vaccination. In DNA, the CDR3 is TGCGCCAGCAGCCAGAGAGGGTTTGGGGCTTTCTTT. Its translation is CASSQRGFGAFF.